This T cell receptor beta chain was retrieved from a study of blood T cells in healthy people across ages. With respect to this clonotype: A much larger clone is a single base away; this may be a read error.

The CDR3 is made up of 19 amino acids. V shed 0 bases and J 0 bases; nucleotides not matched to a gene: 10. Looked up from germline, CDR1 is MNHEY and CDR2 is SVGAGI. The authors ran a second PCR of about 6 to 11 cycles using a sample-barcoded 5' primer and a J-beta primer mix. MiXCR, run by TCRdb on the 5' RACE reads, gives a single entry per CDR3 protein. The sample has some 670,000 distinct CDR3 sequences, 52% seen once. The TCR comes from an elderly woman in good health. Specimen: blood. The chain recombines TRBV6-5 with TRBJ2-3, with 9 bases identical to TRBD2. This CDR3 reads CASSYSTAGGCASTDTQYF. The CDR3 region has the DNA TGTGCCAGCAGTTACTCGACAGCGGGGGGTTGCGCTAGCACAGATACGCAGTATTTT.